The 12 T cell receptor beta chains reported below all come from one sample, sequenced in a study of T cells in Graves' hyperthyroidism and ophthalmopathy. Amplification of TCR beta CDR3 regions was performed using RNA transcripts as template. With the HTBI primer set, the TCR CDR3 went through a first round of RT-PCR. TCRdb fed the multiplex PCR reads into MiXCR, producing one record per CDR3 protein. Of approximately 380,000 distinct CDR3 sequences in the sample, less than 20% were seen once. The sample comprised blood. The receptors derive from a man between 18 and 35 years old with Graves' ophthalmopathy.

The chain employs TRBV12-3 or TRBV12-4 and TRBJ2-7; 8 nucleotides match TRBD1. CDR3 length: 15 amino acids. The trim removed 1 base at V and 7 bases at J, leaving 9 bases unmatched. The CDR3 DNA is TGTGCCAGCAGTTTAGGGTGGTCAGGGGGCGGGGAGCAGTACTTC. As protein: CASSLGWSGGGEQYF.

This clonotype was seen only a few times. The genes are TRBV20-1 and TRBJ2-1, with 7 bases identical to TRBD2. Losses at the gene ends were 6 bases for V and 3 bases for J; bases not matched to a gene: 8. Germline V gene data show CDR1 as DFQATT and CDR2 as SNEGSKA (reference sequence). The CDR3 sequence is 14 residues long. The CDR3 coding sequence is TGCAGTGCGGTTGGGCTAGCGGTCTACAATGAGCAGTTCTTC. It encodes CSAVGLAVYNEQFF.

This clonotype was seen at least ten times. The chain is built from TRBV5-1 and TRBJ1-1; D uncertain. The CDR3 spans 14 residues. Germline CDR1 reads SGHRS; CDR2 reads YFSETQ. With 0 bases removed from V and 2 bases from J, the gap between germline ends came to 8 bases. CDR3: CASSLAAINTEAFF. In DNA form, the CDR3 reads TGCGCCAGCAGCTTGGCCGCGATCAACACTGAAGCTTTCTTT.

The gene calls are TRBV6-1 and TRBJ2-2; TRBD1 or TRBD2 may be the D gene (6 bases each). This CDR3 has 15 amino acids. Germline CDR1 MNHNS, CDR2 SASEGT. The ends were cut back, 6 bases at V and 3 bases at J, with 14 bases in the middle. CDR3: CASSPGAADTGELFF. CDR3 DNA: TGTGCCAGCAGCCCGGGGGCAGCGGACACCGGGGAGCTGTTTTTT.

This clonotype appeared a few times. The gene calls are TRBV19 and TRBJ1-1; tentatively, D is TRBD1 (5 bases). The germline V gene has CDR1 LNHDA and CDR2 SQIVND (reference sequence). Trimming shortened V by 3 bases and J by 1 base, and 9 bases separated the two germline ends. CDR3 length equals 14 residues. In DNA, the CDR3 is TGTGCCAGTAGTATGTCGGGGCCGAACACTGAAGCTTTCTTT. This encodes CASSMSGPNTEAFF.

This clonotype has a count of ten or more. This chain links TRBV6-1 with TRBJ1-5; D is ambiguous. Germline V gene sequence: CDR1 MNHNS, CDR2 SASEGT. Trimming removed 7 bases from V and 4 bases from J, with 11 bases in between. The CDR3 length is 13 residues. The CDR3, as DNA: TGTGCCAGCAAAGAAGTTCCGAATCAGCCCCAGCATTTT. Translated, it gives CASKEVPNQPQHF.

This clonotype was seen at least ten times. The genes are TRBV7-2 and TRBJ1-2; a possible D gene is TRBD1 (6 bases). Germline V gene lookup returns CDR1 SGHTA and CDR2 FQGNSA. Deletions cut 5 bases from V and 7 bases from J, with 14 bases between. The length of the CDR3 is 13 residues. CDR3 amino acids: CASSDLGGSGYTF. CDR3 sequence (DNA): TGTGCCAGCAGCGATCTAGGGGGGTCTGGCTACACCTTC.

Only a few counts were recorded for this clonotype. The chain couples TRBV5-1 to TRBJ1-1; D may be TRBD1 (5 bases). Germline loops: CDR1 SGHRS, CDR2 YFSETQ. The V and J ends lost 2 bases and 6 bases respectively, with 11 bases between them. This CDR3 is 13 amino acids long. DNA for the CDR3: TGCGCCAGCAGCTTAAACACAGGTCCTGAAGCTTTCTTT. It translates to CASSLNTGPEAFF.

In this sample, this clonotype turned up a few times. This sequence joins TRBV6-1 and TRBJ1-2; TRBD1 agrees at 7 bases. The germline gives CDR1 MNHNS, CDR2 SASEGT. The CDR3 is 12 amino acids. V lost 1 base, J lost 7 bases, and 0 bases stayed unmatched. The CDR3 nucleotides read TGTGCCAGCAGTGAAGGGACAGGTGGCTACACCTTC. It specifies CASSEGTGGYTF.

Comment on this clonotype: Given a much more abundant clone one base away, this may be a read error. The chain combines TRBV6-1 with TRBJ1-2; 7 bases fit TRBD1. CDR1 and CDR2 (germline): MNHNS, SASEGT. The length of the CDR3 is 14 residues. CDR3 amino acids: CASTNRGGNHGYTF. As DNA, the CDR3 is TGTGCCAGCACCAACAGGGGTGGTAACCATGGCTACACCTTC.

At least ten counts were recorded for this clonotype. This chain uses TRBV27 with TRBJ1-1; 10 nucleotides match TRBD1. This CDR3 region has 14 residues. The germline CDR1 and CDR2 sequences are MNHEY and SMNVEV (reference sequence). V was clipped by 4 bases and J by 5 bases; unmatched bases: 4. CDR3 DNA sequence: TGTGCCAGCAGTTCGGACAGGGGGAGGACTGAAGCTTTCTTT. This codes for CASSSDRGRTEAFF.

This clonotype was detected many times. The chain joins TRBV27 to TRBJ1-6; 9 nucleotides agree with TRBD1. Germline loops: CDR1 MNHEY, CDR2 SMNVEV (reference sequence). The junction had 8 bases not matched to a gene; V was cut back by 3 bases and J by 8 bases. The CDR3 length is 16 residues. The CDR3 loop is CASSFTGTGSDSPLHF. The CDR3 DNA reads TGTGCCAGCAGTTTCACCGGGACAGGGTCTGATTCACCCCTCCACTTT.